This TCR beta chain was observed in a study of CD8 T cells in ankylosing spondylitis. The V gene's germline CDR1 is SGHTA and CDR2 FQGNSA. V shed 5 bases and J 10 bases; nucleotides not matched to a gene: 12. The CDR3 covers 16 residues. Study findings and constraints: Earlier literature documents some of the motif variants in reactive arthritis synovial fluid and blood. The study identified a TCR beta motif of roughly eight highly homologous variants that appeared characteristic of ankylosing spondylitis blood. Relatively rare in peripheral blood, disease-linked clones were also CD8+. There was reportedly significant enrichment of clones that were disease-linked in matched ankylosing spondylitis synovial fluid.

For TCR beta, libraries came from quantitative 5'-RACE with molecular barcodes. TCRdb recomputed calls from the 5' RACE reads with MiXCR, one row per CDR3 protein. The table has some 840,000 distinct CDR3 sequences, around 11% seen once; the top ten hold less than 0.65%. In the case of this clonotype: Its antigen is undetermined.

The sample taken for sequencing was blood, either unsorted or a sorted T cell fraction (not recorded which). The genes are TRBV7-2 and TRBJ2-3; TRBD2 matches at 13 bases. This sequence was found in a male donor with ankylosing spondylitis. CDR3 nucleotide sequence: TGTGCCAGCAGCCTTACTAGCGGGGGGGCCGGTCGGGCGCAGTATTTT. Translated: CASSLTSGGAGRAQYF.